This TCR beta chain is from a study of cytomegalovirus exposure and HLA in healthy donors. Points from the study as a whole: With later analysis, a missense DCLRE1C variant became linked to TCR beta V- and J-gene trimming.

In regard to this clone: Its antigen is currently unknown.

Researchers ran the PCR with 60 Vbeta and 13 Jbeta primers. The method was immunoSEQ multiplex PCR; TCRdb's version includes in-frame clones alone and lacks a portion of them. Of some 33,000 clones in the sample, about 63% were seen once. Germline V gives CDR1 GTSNPN, CDR2 SVGIG (reference sequence). Trimming removed 2 bases from V and 6 bases from J, with 7 bases in between. The CDR3 is 11 residues long. The chain carries TRBV30 and TRBJ1-2, with D hard to call. Sequences were obtained from PBMCs. The TCR originated in a man aged 50 to 59 in good health and CMV-seropositive. CDR3 amino acids: CAWSWEDGYTF. The DNA for the CDR3 is TGTGCCTGGAGTTGGGAGGATGGCTACACCTTC.